Below, 26 T cell receptor beta chains from the same sample are listed, as sequenced in a study of T-cell memory formation after mild COVID-19. TCRdb re-derived calls from the 5' RACE reads in MiXCR, one entry per CDR3 protein. The repertoire includes 400,000 or so distinct CDR3 sequences, 20% of them detected once, and about 8.1% sits in the top ten. Sequenced sample: PBMCs or a T cell subset sorted from them (not recorded which). The receptors shown here come from an adult woman who had mild COVID-19 (a few samples of this study predate the infection). Cell type and time point are not known.

The chain is built from TRBV20-1 and TRBJ2-3; TRBD2 might be the D (5 bases). Germline-derived CDR1 and CDR2 are DFQATT and SNEGSKA (reference sequence). Trimming took off 2 bases at V and 2 bases at J, with 14 bases between the two ends. The CDR3 totals 15 residues. The CDR3 region is CSARFRTRLTDTQYF. Here the CDR3 DNA reads TGCAGTGCTAGATTTAGGACTCGACTCACAGATACGCAGTATTTT.

This clonotype has a handful of counts. The V gene is TRBV12-3 or TRBV12-4, the J gene TRBJ2-7, with 7 positions matching TRBD1. V was clipped by 2 bases and J by 7 bases; unmatched bases: 5. The CDR3 spans 13 residues. CDR3 nucleotide sequence: TGTGCCAGCAGTTTATGGCAGGGGGAGGAGCAGTACTTC. Protein: CASSLWQGEEQYF.

There are a few counts of this clonotype. The chain recombines TRBV15 with TRBJ2-1, with no clear D. V lost 1 base to trimming and J lost 6 bases, with 16 bases between them. Per the germline V gene, CDR1 is LNHNV and CDR2 is YYDKDF (reference sequence). This CDR3 has 16 amino acids. In DNA form, the CDR3 reads TGTGCCACCAGCAGAGTCCGGCCTCGCCCCATCAATGAGCAGTTCTTC. This translates into CATSRVRPRPINEQFF.

The chain is built from TRBV5-1 and TRBJ2-2; D might be TRBD2 (5 bases). The germline CDR1 and CDR2 sequences are SGHRS and YFSETQ. Trimming took 5 bases from V and 5 from J, leaving 16 bases between them. This CDR3 contains 15 residues. CDR3 in DNA: TGCGCCAGCAGGCACGGGCCAGCGGAGACCGGGGAGCTGTTTTTT. Protein: CASRHGPAETGELFF. Supplemented by reference TRBV5-1 and TRBJ2-2, the full variable domain reads KAGVTQTPRYLIKTRGQQVTLSCSPISGHRSVSWYQQTPGQGLQFLFEYFSETQRNKGNFPGRFSGRQFSNSRSEMNVSTLELGDSALYLCASRHGPAETGELFFGEGSRLTVL.

This clonotype was seen more than once but under ten times. The V gene is TRBV25-1, the J gene TRBJ2-7; 8 bases fit TRBD1. This CDR3 region has 15 residues. Germline CDR1 MGHDK, CDR2 SYGVNS. V trimming: 6 bases; J trimming: 4 bases; junction bases outside the gene matches: 11. The CDR3 here is CASSAPGGAGYEQYF. The CDR3 nucleotides read TGTGCCAGCAGCGCCCCAGGGGGCGCTGGGTACGAGCAGTACTTC.

This clonotype was detected only once. The chain carries TRBV24-1 and TRBJ2-1; D uncertain. Germline V lookup: CDR1 KGHDR, CDR2 SFDVKD. Trimming removed 2 bases from V and 10 bases from J, with 11 bases in between. The CDR3 consists of 13 residues. The CDR3 DNA follows: TGTGCCACCAGTGATTCGATGACTGTGGAGCAGTTCTTC. Translation gives CATSDSMTVEQFF.

This sequence joins TRBV5-1 and TRBJ2-3, with TRBD2 matching 9 bases. Unmatched junction bases numbered 12, after V lost 4 bases and J lost 0 bases. This CDR3 contains 18 residues. Germline loops: CDR1 SGHRS, CDR2 YFSETQ. The CDR3 loop reads CASSPGRAGGYSTDTQYF. The CDR3 coding sequence is TGCGCCAGCAGCCCGGGAAGAGCGGGGGGATATAGCACAGATACGCAGTATTTT.

The J gene is TRBJ1-1, the V gene TRBV12-3 or TRBV12-4, with 7 bases that match TRBD1. This CDR3 spans 12 amino acids. The J segment lost 10 bases and the V segment lost 10 bases, leaving 12 bases of the junction unmatched. This CDR3 is CATLEQGTVAFF. The DNA of the CDR3 is TGTGCCACTCTTGAGCAGGGGACAGTAGCTTTCTTT.

The rearrangement uses TRBV11-2 and TRBJ2-7; tentatively, D is TRBD1 or TRBD2 (5 bases each). Germline loops: CDR1 SGHAT, CDR2 FQNNGV. This CDR3 contains 16 residues. Trimming took off 5 bases at V and 2 bases at J, with 19 bases between the two ends. This CDR3 is CASSPLWGSIPYEQYF. The CDR3 coding sequence is TGTGCCAGCAGCCCACTCTGGGGGAGCATCCCCTACGAGCAGTACTTC.

The rearrangement joins TRBV7-3 to TRBJ2-1, with D possibly being TRBD2 (5 bases). The V gene lost 6 bases and the J gene lost 7 bases, with 16 bases spanning the gap. The CDR3 is 14 residues long. The germline gives CDR1 SGHTA, CDR2 FQGTGA. Here the CDR3 reads CASSPSGSLNEQFF. CDR3 coding DNA: TGTGCCAGCAGTCCAAGTGGGAGCTTAAATGAGCAGTTCTTC.

The chain combines TRBV3-1 with TRBJ2-1; D not certain. Germline V gene data show CDR1 as LGHDT and CDR2 as YNNKEL (reference sequence). The CDR3 has 14 residues. The V end lost 4 bases, the J end lost 3 bases, and 10 bases lay between the germline ends. CDR3 sequence: CASSRETYYNEQFF. CDR3 bases: TGTGCCAGCAGCCGAGAGACTTACTACAATGAGCAGTTCTTC.

This clonotype was counted ten times or more. The rearrangement uses TRBV5-1 and TRBJ2-1; D unresolved. The ends were cut back, 0 bases at V and 15 bases at J, with 13 bases in the middle. CDR3 size: 12 residues. The germline gives CDR1 SGHRS, CDR2 YFSETQ. CDR3: CASSLADQTRFF. CDR3 nucleotide sequence: TGCGCCAGCAGCTTGGCCGACCAAACTCGGTTCTTC.

There are a few counts of this clonotype. The V gene is TRBV9, the J gene TRBJ2-1; D may match TRBD1 or TRBD2 (5 bases each). Trimming removed 3 bases at V and 0 bases at J, with 10 bases between. CDR3 size: 15 residues. The V gene's germline CDR1 is SGDLS and CDR2 YYNGEE. Written as DNA, the CDR3 is TGTGCCAGCAGCGGGGACGCCAGCTCCTACAATGAGCAGTTCTTC. Residues: CASSGDASSYNEQFF.

V usage is TRBV15 and J usage is TRBJ2-3; no clear D gene. V was trimmed by 1 base and J by 3 bases, leaving 5 bases between them. Germline-derived CDR1 and CDR2 are LNHNV and YYDKDF (reference sequence). This CDR3 is built from 13 residues. The CDR3 sequence: CATSRGRTDTQYF. CDR3 DNA: TGTGCCACCAGCAGAGGTCGAACAGATACGCAGTATTTT.

The table lists this clonotype with a few counts. J is TRBJ2-1 and V is TRBV12-3 or TRBV12-4, with D unclear. The CDR3 consists of 12 residues. The V end was cut by 6 bases, the J end by 8 bases, with 11 bases between. The CDR3 DNA reads TGTGCCAGCAGCCCTCGAGTGCATGAGCAGTTCTTC. Translated: CASSPRVHEQFF.

This sequence joins TRBV15 and TRBJ2-2; D tentatively fits TRBD1 or TRBD2 (6 bases each). Trimming removed 4 bases from V and 3 bases from J, with 12 bases in between. There are 15 residues in the CDR3. Per germline, CDR1 LNHNV and CDR2 YYDKDF (reference sequence). DNA of the CDR3: TGTGCCACCAGCAAACAGGGAGGAGACACCGGGGAGCTGTTTTTT. It codes for CATSKQGGDTGELFF.

This clonotype was detected ten times or more. The V and J genes are TRBV7-3 and TRBJ2-1; 10 nucleotides align to TRBD2. Trimming took 5 bases from V and 2 from J; bases not matched to a gene: 3. The CDR3 runs to 15 residues. Germline V CDR1 and CDR2: SGHTA, FQGTGA. The CDR3 nucleotides are TGTGCCAGCAGCCTTAGCGGGGGGACCTACAATGAGCAGTTCTTC. Translating gives CASSLSGGTYNEQFF.

This clonotype came up a few times. The gene calls are TRBV9 and TRBJ1-4; 9 positions agree with TRBD1. V was pared by 7 bases and J by 7 bases, with 11 bases of the junction left unmatched. Germline V gives CDR1 SGDLS, CDR2 YYNGEE. CDR3 size: 15 residues. The CDR3: CASSSGQGGGEKLFF. The DNA of the CDR3 is TGTGCCAGCTCTTCGGGACAGGGAGGAGGTGAAAAACTGTTTTTT.

This clonotype was counted a few times. The chain carries TRBV4-2 and TRBJ1-6, with D possibly matching TRBD1 (5 bases). The ends were cut back, 0 bases at V and 0 bases at J, with 12 bases in the middle. The CDR3 length is 18 residues. CDR1 is LGHNA and CDR2 is YNFKEQ in the germline V gene. Here the CDR3 reads CASSQDEGPNSYNSPLHF. CDR3 nucleotide sequence: TGTGCCAGCAGCCAAGATGAGGGACCGAACTCCTATAATTCACCCCTCCACTTT.

This chain links TRBV7-3 with TRBJ2-7, with TRBD1 identical over 9 bases. V shed 5 bases and J 1 base; nucleotides not matched to a gene: 9. Germline V gene sequence: CDR1 SGHTA, CDR2 FQGTGA. The CDR3 loop spans 16 amino acids. CDR3 sequence: CASSAYSGQGSYEQYF. For the CDR3, the DNA is TGTGCCAGCAGCGCATACTCGGGACAGGGTTCCTACGAGCAGTACTTC. Looking up the rest from reference TRBV7-3 and TRBJ2-7 gives the full variable domain: GAGVSQTPSNKVTEKGKYVELRCDPISGHTALYWYRQSLGQGPEFLIYFQGTGAADDSGLPNDRFFAVRPEGSVSTLKIQRTERGDSAVYLCASSAYSGQGSYEQYFGPGTRLTVT.

The V call is TRBV4-1, the J call TRBJ2-3; D unresolved. The CDR3 consists of 14 residues. CDR1 and CDR2 from the germline V gene are MGHRA and YSYEKL. Deletions cut 4 bases from V and 2 bases from J, with 10 bases between. DNA of the CDR3: TGCGCCAGCAGCCCGAATGTGGTCACAGATACGCAGTATTTT. It encodes CASSPNVVTDTQYF.

The DNA of the CDR3 is TGTGCCAGCAGCCTCGGACAGGGCTGGGGAGGCGAGCAGTACTTC. Protein product: CASSLGQGWGGEQYF. This chain links TRBV3-1 with TRBJ2-7; 8 bases fit TRBD1. CDR3 length: 15 amino acids. CDR1 LGHDT and CDR2 YNNKEL come from the germline V gene (reference sequence). Trimming took 4 bases from V and 6 from J; bases not matched to a gene: 11.

This clonotype showed up just a few times. The chain links TRBV20-1 to TRBJ2-7; D may match TRBD1 or TRBD2 (5 bases each). The CDR3 is 11 residues long. The V end lost 4 bases, the J end lost 6 bases, and 10 bases lay between the germline ends. Germline assignment: CDR1 DFQATT and CDR2 SNEGSKA (reference sequence). Here the CDR3 reads CSAKAGAEQYF. DNA for the CDR3: TGCAGTGCTAAGGCCGGGGCCGAGCAGTACTTC.

This clonotype has more than one count but fewer than ten. The chain employs TRBV5-1 and TRBJ2-7; 10 nucleotides agree with TRBD2. The CDR3 sequence is 15 residues long. After removal of 4 bases from V and 0 bases from J, the junction contained 4 bases not matched to a gene. CDR1 and CDR2 (germline): SGHRS, YFSETQ. CDR3 sequence: CASSLSGGVSYEQYF. Here the CDR3 DNA reads TGCGCCAGCAGCCTAAGCGGGGGGGTCTCCTACGAGCAGTACTTC.

This clonotype has only a few counts. This chain uses TRBV12-3 or TRBV12-4 with TRBJ1-2, with 7 bases identical to TRBD1. J lost 4 bases, V lost 6 bases, and 8 bases had no gene match. CDR3 size: 14 residues. In nucleotides, the CDR3 is TGTGCCAGCAGCACCCCGACAGGGATCTATGGCTACACCTTC. Translated, it gives CASSTPTGIYGYTF.

This chain uses TRBV7-7 with TRBJ1-1, with D perhaps matching TRBD1 (5 bases). The germline gives CDR1 SSHAT, CDR2 FNYEAQ (reference sequence). This CDR3 contains 12 residues. V was clipped by 5 bases and J by 8 bases, with 12 bases between them. The CDR3 region has the DNA TGTGCCAGCAGCCCAACGGGGGGGGAAGCTTTCTTT. Residues: CASSPTGGEAFF.